Following are 15 T cell receptor beta chains from one sample sequenced in a study of T cell clonality in common variable immunodeficiency. Method: immunoSEQ multiplex PCR; TCRdb's copy keeps in-frame clones and lacks some. The sample holds 35,000 to 50,000 clones, and no clone turns up only once. Sequencing was done on a sample of peripheral blood mononuclear cells. These TCRs come from a person aged 18-70 years in good health.

Many counts were recorded for this clone. The read finishes 3 residues shy of the CDR3 end, and the germline J gene is used to complete it. The chain carries TRBV15 and TRBJ1-3; tentative D call: TRBD1 (5 bases). The germline V and J ends were trimmed by 0 bases and 3 bases, with 9 bases remaining between them. CDR3 length: 15 amino acids. Germline CDR1 LNHNV, CDR2 YYDKDF (reference sequence). The covered CDR3 bases are TGTGCCACCAGCAGAGAATCGGGGGGTGGAAACACC. This translates into CATSRESGGGNT. The whole CDR3 sequence is CATSRESGGGNTIYF.

Many counts were recorded for this clone. Coverage ceases 3 residues before the CDR3 finishes, and the germline J gene fills in the end. The chain employs TRBV18 and TRBJ2-3; 10 bases line up with TRBD2. The V and J ends lost 3 bases and 4 bases, in that order; junction bases with no gene match: 10. The CDR3 has 17 amino acids. Germline-derived CDR1 and CDR2 are KGHSH and LQKENI. The CDR3 sequence is CASSPAQGLAGADTQYF. The covered CDR3 bases are TGTGCCAGCTCACCCGCCCAGGGGCTAGCGGGAGCAGATACG. The full variable domain, completed using reference TRBV18 and TRBJ2-3, is NAGVMQNPRHLVRRRGQEARLRCSPMKGHSHVYWYRQLPEEGLKFMVYLQKENIIDESGMPKERFSAEFPKEGPSILRIQQVVRGDSAAYFCASSPAQGLAGADTQYFGPGTRLTVL.

At least ten counts were recorded for this clone. The CDR3 is cut off 3 residues early in the read; its end comes from the germline J gene. The gene calls are TRBV5-5 and TRBJ1-6; possibly TRBD1 for D (6 bases). The CDR3 runs 14 residues. Trimming took 2 bases from V and 10 from J, leaving 13 bases between them. CDR1 is SGHKS and CDR2 is YYEKEE in the germline V gene (reference sequence). CDR3 protein: CASSFSGTGSPLHF. The DNA read from the CDR3 is TGTGCCAGCAGCTTTTCGGGTACAGGGTCACCC. Full variable domain (missing parts from reference TRBV5-5 and TRBJ1-6): DAGVTQSPTHLIKTRGQQVTLRCSPISGHKSVSWYQQVLGQGPQFIFQYYEKEERGRGNFPDRFSARQFPNYSSELNVNALLLGDSALYLCASSFSGTGSPLHFGNGTRLTVT.

In this sample, this clone turned up many times. The read halts 3 residues ahead of the CDR3 end, with the missing end drawn from the germline J gene. The chain has TRBV12-3 or TRBV12-4 and TRBJ1-4; the match to TRBD1 covers 8 bases. The ends lost 7 bases at V and 7 bases at J; junction bases unmatched: 8. CDR3 length: 14 amino acids. The CDR3 spells CASIGQGVGEKLFF. The covered CDR3 bases are TGTGCCAGCATCGGACAGGGTGTAGGTGAAAAA.

Ten or more counts support this clone. CDR3 in amino acids: CASSLVPGSRETQYF. The part of the CDR3 DNA that was read is TGCGCCAGCAGCTTGGTTCCAGGGAGCAGAGAGACC. This chain joins TRBV5-1 and TRBJ2-5, with D perhaps given as TRBD1 or TRBD2 (5 bases each). The read is 3 residues too short to cover the CDR3 end, so that end is filled in from the germline J gene. The V end was cut by 0 bases, the J end by 4 bases, with 13 bases between. The CDR3 sequence is 15 residues long. CDR1 is SGHRS, CDR2 YFSETQ, per germline.

In this sample, this clone turned up many times. Coverage ceases 3 residues before the CDR3 finishes, and the germline J gene fills in the end. The chain carries TRBV9 and TRBJ2-1, with 13 bases aligning to TRBD2. The ends lost 3 bases at V and 0 bases at J; junction bases unmatched: 6. The germline V gene has CDR1 SGDLS and CDR2 YYNGEE. The CDR3 sequence is 18 residues long. CDR3 DNA, as far as it was read: TGTGCCAGCAGCGGACGACTAGCGGGAGGACACTCCTACAATGAG. The encoded protein is CASSGRLAGGHSYNE. In full, the CDR3 reads CASSGRLAGGHSYNEQFF.

On this clone: This could be a read error, since a much larger clone is one nucleotide away. The read gets to within 3 residues of the CDR3 end, and the germline J gene fills in the rest. The chain uses TRBV7-9 and TRBJ2-7; D gene ambiguous. CDR3 length: 13 amino acids. Germline V gives CDR1 SEHNR, CDR2 FQNEAQ (reference sequence). The CDR3 region is CSSSLETAYEQYF. CDR3 bases read: TGTTCCAGCAGCTTAGAAACAGCCTACGAG.

This clone was observed many times. CDR3 DNA, as far as it was read: TGTGCCAGCAGCTCCCTACAGGGGCCTGATCAGCCC. It codes for CASSSLQGPDQP. In full, the CDR3 reads CASSSLQGPDQPQHF. J is TRBJ1-5 and V is TRBV2, with 7 bases that match TRBD1. The CDR3 end lies 3 residues beyond the end of the read and is filled in from the germline J gene. The CDR3 is 15 residues long. J was trimmed by 5 bases and V by 6 bases; bases with no gene match: 10. Germline V gene lookup returns CDR1 SNHLY and CDR2 FYNNEI.

This clone was found many times. The missing CDR3 end, 3 residues past where the read stops, is filled in from the germline J gene. The chain joins TRBV28 to TRBJ2-7, with 7 bases aligning to TRBD1. This CDR3 is built from 14 residues. J was trimmed by 2 bases and V by 6 bases; bases with no gene match: 7. The germline V gene has CDR1 MDHEN and CDR2 SYDVKM. Partial CDR3 DNA: TGTGCCAGCAGATCCGGGACAGTTGCCTACGAG. It yields the protein CASRSGTVAYE. The whole CDR3 reads CASRSGTVAYEQYF.

This clone was detected many times. The CDR3 is cut off 3 residues early in the read; its end comes from the germline J gene. V gene TRBV5-1 combines with J gene TRBJ1-6; D is possibly TRBD1 (6 bases). Germline lookup yields CDR1 SGHRS and CDR2 YFSETQ. Trimming left V 4 bases short and J 6 bases short, with 14 bases between. The length of the CDR3 is 15 residues. CDR3: CASSHQQGPNSPLHF. CDR3 DNA (partial): TGCGCCAGCAGCCATCAACAGGGACCTAATTCACCC.

This clone appeared a few times. The CDR3 end lies 3 residues beyond the end of the read and is filled in from the germline J gene. This chain connects TRBV7-6 to TRBJ2-3; 8 bases agree with TRBD1. There are 15 residues in the CDR3. Germline V gene sequence: CDR1 SGHVS, CDR2 FNYEAQ. With 4 bases clipped from V and 1 base from J, the junction kept 4 bases outside the gene matches. This CDR3 reads CASSSSTGGTDTQYF. The sequenced part of the CDR3 DNA is TGTGCCAGCAGCTCGTCGACAGGGGGCACAGATACG.

This clone was seen repeatedly, ten times or more. The missing CDR3 end, 3 residues past where the read stops, is filled in from the germline J gene. The chain joins TRBV9 to TRBJ2-1; possible D gene TRBD2, 5 bases. The length of the CDR3 is 15 residues. V lost 3 bases, J lost 0 bases, and 10 bases lay in between. Germline lookup yields CDR1 SGDLS and CDR2 YYNGEE. The CDR3 sequence: CASSAGLRSYNEQFF. The sequenced CDR3 bases are TGTGCCAGCAGCGCCGGACTGCGCTCCTACAATGAG.

This clone was detected a few times. CDR3 protein: CASSENPRGKNIYTF. The sequenced CDR3 bases are TGTGCCAGCAGTGAAAACCCGAGGGGCAAAAACATC. V and J are TRBV6-1 and TRBJ1-2, with D possibly matching TRBD1 (5 bases). The observed sequence ends 3 residues before the CDR3 terminus, with the missing tail filled in from the germline J gene. Germline V gives CDR1 MNHNS, CDR2 SASEGT. CDR3 size: 15 residues.

This clone was picked up many times. CDR3 region: CASRALGDRGGYTF. CDR3 bases read: TGTGCCAGCAGGGCTCTTGGAGACAGGGGAGGA. This chain links TRBV2 with TRBJ1-2, with 8 bases fitting TRBD1. The observed sequence ends 3 residues before the CDR3 terminus, with the missing tail filled in from the germline J gene. Germline V gene lookup returns CDR1 SNHLY and CDR2 FYNNEI. The CDR3 covers 14 residues.

Remarks on this clone: The read ends 3 residues before the CDR3 terminus; that terminus is restored from the germline J gene. The chain combines TRBV19 with TRBJ1-5, with D possibly TRBD1 on 6 matching bases. Germline V lookup: CDR1 LNHDA, CDR2 SQIVND (reference sequence). Trimming pared 3 bases from V and 6 bases from J, leaving 15 bases between. This CDR3 contains 15 residues. Incomplete CDR3 DNA: TGTGCCAGTAGTATCGGACCCCCGGACAGTCAGCCC. Its translation is CASSIGPPDSQP. From start to end, the CDR3 is CASSIGPPDSQPQHF. The variable domain in full, completed from reference TRBV19 and TRBJ1-5, reads DGGITQSPKYLFRKEGQNVTLSCEQNLNHDAMYWYRQDPGQGLRLIYYSQIVNDFQKGDIAEGYSVSREKKESFPLTVTSAQKNPTAFYLCASSIGPPDSQPQHFGDGTRLSIL.